The 15 T cell receptor beta chains listed next were all sequenced from one sample in a study of Graves' ophthalmopathy and Graves' hyperthyroidism. TCR beta CDR3 amplification used RNA transcripts. After a first-round RT-PCR with HTBI primers, a second-round multiplex PCR was run. TCRdb re-called the multiplex PCR reads with MiXCR, one entry per CDR3 protein. The data contain around 1,000,000 distinct CDR3 sequences, 36% of them seen just once; the ten biggest clones take up 11%. Input material: peripheral blood or thyroid tissue (not recorded which). All receptors derive from an adult man with Graves' hyperthyroidism.

This clonotype was seen only once. No DNA is shown, since the ends of the CDR3 on it are uncertain; the CDR3 is the one TCRdb lists. This chain uses TRBV10-2 with TRBJ2-7; TRBD2, as called in the table, went unchecked against the DNA. Inclusive of both ends, the CDR3 amounts to 16 amino acids. Germline assignment: CDR1 WSHSY and CDR2 SAAADI. The CDR3: CACSAREGSRVYEQYF.

This clonotype has just a few counts. The gene calls are TRBV5-1 and TRBJ2-7, with D perhaps matching TRBD1 (6 bases). CDR3 length: 19 residues. The V gene lost 4 bases and the J gene lost 0 bases, with 26 bases spanning the gap. Germline V gene sequence: CDR1 SGHRS, CDR2 YFSETQ. CDR3 sequence reads: CASSPQPPGQHITSYEQYF. Written as DNA, the CDR3 is TGCGCCAGCAGCCCCCAGCCCCCCGGACAGCATATAACCTCCTACGAGCAGTACTTC.

This clonotype was found many times. This chain's CDR3 is CASSRTGSHEQYF. The CDR3 bases are TGTGCCAGCAGCAGAACAGGGTCCCACGAGCAGTACTTC. The rearrangement joins TRBV7-9 to TRBJ2-7; the D gene is possibly TRBD1 (6 bases). Germline CDR1 SEHNR, CDR2 FQNEAQ (reference sequence). Trimming pared 5 bases from V and 5 bases from J, leaving 13 bases between. The CDR3 extends over 13 amino acids. The variable domain in full, completed from reference TRBV7-9 and TRBJ2-7, reads DTGVSQNPRHKITKRGQNVTFRCDPISEHNRLYWYRQTLGQGPEFLTYFQNEAQLEKSRLLSDRFSAERPKGSFSTLEIQRTEQGDSAMYLCASSRTGSHEQYFGPGTRLTVT.

This clonotype was found many times. The V call is TRBV10-3, the J call TRBJ2-7; a weak D match, TRBD1 (9 bases). V was cut by 10 bases and J by 1 base, with 26 bases left in between. The CDR3 sequence is 17 residues long. The germline gives CDR1 ENHRY, CDR2 SYGVKD. Here the CDR3 DNA reads TGTGCCACCGGAGAAATAGCGGGACAGGGTAGATCCTACGAGCAGTACTTC. It codes for CATGEIAGQGRSYEQYF.

The rearrangement uses TRBV11-2 and TRBJ1-2; maybe TRBD1 (5 bases). Per germline, CDR1 SGHAT and CDR2 FQNNGV. The CDR3 has 14 residues. The V and J ends lost 6 bases and 8 bases respectively, with 19 bases between them. The CDR3 DNA reads TGTGCCAGCAGGGGTAGCAGGGTCCTGAGAGGCTACACCTTC. Translated: CASRGSRVLRGYTF.

In its sample, this clonotype was seen many times. The rearrangement uses TRBV7-2 and TRBJ1-1; D uncertain. Germline V CDR1 and CDR2: SGHTA, FQGNSA. CDR3 length equals 15 residues. V lost 1 base and J 0 bases, leaving 9 bases between the germline ends. The CDR3 region is CASSLVLGLNTEAFF. CDR3 nucleotides: TGTGCCAGCAGCTTAGTTCTGGGTCTGAACACTGAAGCTTTCTTT.

The table lists this clonotype with many counts. This chain uses TRBV2 with TRBJ1-2; D remains ambiguous. The V and J ends lost 5 bases and 2 bases respectively, with 9 bases between them. Germline CDR1 reads SNHLY; CDR2 reads FYNNEI. This CDR3 spans 13 amino acids. The CDR3 nucleotides read TGTGCCAGCAGTACAGACTTGAACTATGGCTACACCTTC. This gives the protein CASSTDLNYGYTF.

In the case of this clonotype: Since a much larger clone is just one base distant, this may be a read error. The genes are TRBV20-1 and TRBJ2-7, with 8 nucleotides matching TRBD1. The trim removed 3 bases at V and 4 bases at J, leaving 5 bases unmatched. Looked up from germline, CDR1 is DFQATT and CDR2 is SNEGSKA (reference sequence). The CDR3 consists of 13 residues. The CDR3 bases are TGCAGTGCTAGTGCCAGGGGGCTGTACGAGCAGTACTTC. Protein sequence: CSASARGLYEQYF.

A note on this clonotype: It may be a read error: a sequence one base away is much more abundant. CDR3 DNA: TGTGCCAGCAGCCCTAAGGAGGCGGATGAGCAGTACTTC. It translates to CASSPKEADEQYF. The chain uses TRBV7-9 and TRBJ2-7; maybe TRBD2 (5 bases). Germline CDR1 reads SEHNR; CDR2 reads FQNEAQ (reference sequence). The CDR3 length is 13 residues. Trimming stripped 5 bases from V and 7 bases from J, with 15 bases between.

This chain connects TRBV6-2 or TRBV6-3 to TRBJ1-1; weak D call: TRBD1 (5 bases). With 4 bases removed from V and 1 base from J, the gap between germline ends came to 13 bases. The CDR3 runs to 15 residues. CDR1 and CDR2 (germline): MNHEY, SVGEGT. CDR3: CASSSLAGPNTEAFF. CDR3 bases: TGTGCCAGCAGTTCGCTCGCAGGGCCGAACACTGAAGCTTTCTTT.

The rearrangement links TRBV10-3 to TRBJ1-3; D unclear. Trimming removed 5 bases from V and 11 bases from J, with 7 bases in between. The germline CDR1 and CDR2 sequences are ENHRY and SYGVKD. The CDR3 has 10 residues. CDR3 protein: CAISHSPIYF. The CDR3 DNA is TGTGCCATCAGTCACAGCCCCATATATTTT.

Regarding this clonotype: The conserved phenylalanine or tryptophan normally closing the CDR3 is absent here, so this likely arose from a read error. It is unclear where the CDR3 begins or ends on the DNA, so no DNA is shown, and the CDR3 is as TCRdb lists it. The gene calls are TRBV7-9 and TRBJ1-4. The CDR3 extends over 8 residues, inclusive of both ends. Germline CDR1 SEHNR, CDR2 FQNEAQ (reference sequence). CDR3 protein: CASSSGGG.

This clonotype has a handful of counts. V gene TRBV5-1 combines with J gene TRBJ1-1; D unclear. V was pared by 1 base and J by 7 bases, with 8 bases between. This CDR3 has 12 amino acids. CDR1 is SGHRS, CDR2 YFSETQ, per germline. CDR3 nucleotide sequence: TGCGCCAGCAGCTTGACGGCAGATGAAGCTTTCTTT. As protein: CASSLTADEAFF.

This clonotype was found a few times. This chain uses TRBV7-9 with TRBJ2-5; no definite D call. The J call could be wrong; TRBJ2-7 is a better fit for the DNA end. The CDR3 is made up of 15 amino acids. The V gene's germline CDR1 is SEHNR and CDR2 FQNEAQ (reference sequence). CDR3 loop: CASSLISVAHYEQYF. DNA for the CDR3: TGTGCCAGCAGCCTTATATCGGTGGCCCACTACGAGCAGTACTTC.

For this clonotype: An end of the junction differs from the germline gene, which may be a read error. The V call is TRBV6-5, the J call TRBJ2-2, with a tentative D call TRBD1 (6 bases). CDR3 size: 17 residues. Germline V lookup: CDR1 MNHEY, CDR2 SVGAGI. The CDR3 spells CASSDLKGGQNAGELFF. In DNA, the CDR3 is TGTGCCAGCAGCGATCTAAAAGGAGGACAGAACGCCGGGGAGCTGTTTTTT.